These 14 T cell receptor beta chains were all obtained from the same sample, sequenced in a study of T cells in Graves' hyperthyroidism and ophthalmopathy. RNA transcripts yielded amplified TCR beta CDR3 regions. RT-PCR in the first round (using the HTBI primer set) targeted the TCR CDR3. TCRdb re-called the multiplex PCR reads with MiXCR, one entry per CDR3 protein. Of under 650,000 distinct CDR3 sequences listed, 15% to 20% are singletons. The sample comprised blood. These TCRs come from a woman between 25 and 40 years old with Graves' hyperthyroidism.

To note about this clonotype: This may be a read error, as it is one base from a much larger clone. This chain links TRBV7-2 with TRBJ2-7; D possibly uses TRBD1 or TRBD2 (6 bases each). Germline CDR1 and CDR2: SGHTA and FQGNSA. The CDR3 totals 13 residues. V was pared by 5 bases and J by 5 bases, with 13 bases between. The CDR3 region is CASSPGASDEQYF. The CDR3 DNA is TGTGCCAGCAGCCCAGGGGCTAGCGACGAGCAGTACTTC.

CDR3 amino acids: CASQSQAGSPLHF. The CDR3 DNA reads as TGTGCCAGCCAGTCCCAGGCTGGGTCACCCCTCCACTTT. The gene calls are TRBV2 and TRBJ1-6; unclear D gene. Per germline, CDR1 SNHLY and CDR2 FYNNEI. The V gene lost 8 bases and the J gene lost 10 bases, with 15 bases spanning the gap. This CDR3 spans 13 amino acids.

The sample holds many counts of this clonotype. This chain connects TRBV28 to TRBJ2-1; 9 bases match TRBD1. Germline V gene sequence: CDR1 MDHEN, CDR2 SYDVKM. The CDR3 runs 15 residues. Trimming took 6 bases from V and 3 from J; bases not matched to a gene: 6. The CDR3 sequence: CASRPRTGVYNEQFF. In DNA form, the CDR3 reads TGTGCCAGCAGACCTAGGACAGGGGTCTACAATGAGCAGTTCTTC.

The chain joins TRBV28 to TRBJ2-5; 9 bases match TRBD2. Germline V gene lookup returns CDR1 MDHEN and CDR2 SYDVKM. With V trimmed by 3 bases and J by 3 bases, 5 bases remained unmatched. The CDR3 is made up of 15 amino acids. The CDR3 nucleotides are TGTGCCAGCAGTTTGGTTGGCGGGAGGGAAGAGACCCAGTACTTC. Its translation: CASSLVGGREETQYF.

The chain links TRBV5-1 to TRBJ2-3, with D hard to call. The CDR3 has 21 residues. Germline assignment: CDR1 SGHRS and CDR2 YFSETQ. V was cut by 4 bases and J by 4 bases, with 34 bases left in between. The CDR3 reads CASSPLGIHTVYGRSPDTQYF. The CDR3 DNA is TGCGCCAGCAGCCCTTTGGGGATACATACTGTATACGGTAGGAGCCCAGATACGCAGTATTTT.

This clonotype came up a few times. V usage is TRBV18 and J usage is TRBJ2-7; the D is unclear. This CDR3 region has 12 residues. In germline, CDR1 is KGHSH, CDR2 LQKENI. The ends were cut back, 2 bases at V and 5 bases at J, with 7 bases in the middle. DNA of the CDR3: TGTGCCAGCTCACCAGTCTCTGACGAGCAGTACTTC. Its protein is CASSPVSDEQYF. The complete variable domain, with remaining parts taken from reference TRBV18 and TRBJ2-7, reads NAGVMQNPRHLVRRRGQEARLRCSPMKGHSHVYWYRQLPEEGLKFMVYLQKENIIDESGMPKERFSAEFPKEGPSILRIQQVVRGDSAAYFCASSPVSDEQYFGPGTRLTVT.

This clonotype was seen repeatedly, ten times or more. The CDR3: CSARDRGRTYEQYF. Written as DNA, the CDR3 is TGCAGTGCTAGAGATCGGGGGCGGACCTACGAGCAGTACTTC. This chain connects TRBV20-1 to TRBJ2-7, with D perhaps being TRBD1 or TRBD2 (6 bases each). CDR3 length: 14 residues. V lost 0 bases and J 2 bases, leaving 11 bases between the germline ends. Germline CDR1 and CDR2: DFQATT and SNEGSKA (reference sequence).

This clonotype was detected ten times or more. This chain links TRBV20-1 with TRBJ2-1; D perhaps matches TRBD2 (5 bases). Trimming removed 5 bases at V and 0 bases at J, with 11 bases between. This CDR3 region has 14 residues. Germline CDR1 reads DFQATT; CDR2 reads SNEGSKA (reference sequence). CDR3 region: CSALVEGSYNEQFF. The CDR3 nucleotides read TGCAGTGCTCTCGTTGAGGGCTCCTACAATGAGCAGTTCTTC.

DNA for the CDR3: TGTGCCAGCAGTCTACTAGCGGGAGGGCCTCCTGAGCAGTTCTTC. Its translation is CASSLLAGGPPEQFF. The chain combines TRBV2 with TRBJ2-1; 13 bases align to TRBD2. There are 15 residues in the CDR3. Germline trimming cut 5 bases from V and 9 bases from J; bases unmatched to any gene: 7. The germline gives CDR1 SNHLY, CDR2 FYNNEI.

A few counts support this clonotype. A much larger clone is a single base away; this may be a read error. V is TRBV2 and J is TRBJ2-1; 10 bases map to TRBD2. The CDR3 has 15 amino acids. Germline loops: CDR1 SNHLY, CDR2 FYNNEI. The CDR3 protein is CASSGGLAAYNEQLF. Here the CDR3 DNA reads TGTGCCAGCAGTGGCGGACTAGCGGCTTACAATGAGCAGCTCTTC.

This clonotype has only a few counts. J is TRBJ1-3 and V is TRBV20-1; perhaps TRBD1 as D (5 bases). The CDR3 extends over 17 amino acids. V was clipped by 3 bases and J by 0 bases, with 18 bases between them. CDR1 is DFQATT, CDR2 SNEGSKA, per germline (reference sequence). Written as DNA, the CDR3 is TGCAGTGCTAGCGCGGCGGGGCGGGTCTCCTCTGGAAACACCATATATTTT. Amino acids: CSASAAGRVSSGNTIYF.

The chain combines TRBV27 with TRBJ2-2; D is possibly TRBD1 or TRBD2 (5 bases each). V lost 1 base, J lost 8 bases, and 11 bases lay in between. The CDR3 length is 14 residues. Per germline, CDR1 MNHEY and CDR2 SMNVEV (reference sequence). CDR3 coding DNA: TGTGCCAGCAGTTTATGGGACCCCAGGGGGGAGCTGTTTTTT. Its protein product is CASSLWDPRGELFF.

On this clonotype: It is unclear where the CDR3 begins or ends on the DNA, so no DNA is shown, and the CDR3 is as TCRdb lists it. The chain employs TRBV24-1 and TRBJ2-2; the table's D call, TRBD1, has no DNA check behind it. The length of the CDR3 is 16 amino acids, counting both ends. In germline, CDR1 is KGHDR, CDR2 SFDVKD. CDR3 residues: CATTSRDIRTPGSCFF.

This clonotype appeared many times. The rearrangement joins TRBV28 to TRBJ1-2, with D possibly matching TRBD1 (6 bases). The CDR3 runs 13 residues. Germline V gene lookup returns CDR1 MDHEN and CDR2 SYDVKM. The V and J ends lost 10 bases and 3 bases respectively, with 15 bases between them. In DNA form, the CDR3 reads TGTGCCACCCCCCGGGGGGCGGACTATGGCTACACCTTC. Amino acids: CATPRGADYGYTF.